The clone carrying this T cell receptor beta chain has a handful of counts. TCRdb analysed the RT-PCR reads with MiXCR anew, one entry per CDR3 protein. This table has about 700,000 distinct CDR3 sequences, around 14% appearing once. V was clipped by 5 bases and J by 1 base, with 17 bases between them. Looked up from germline, CDR1 is DFQATT and CDR2 is SNEGSKA (reference sequence). This CDR3 has 15 amino acids. Sequencing input: memory CD4+ T cells from blood. The sequence was collected from a female donor in good health, serving as a healthy control. V is TRBV20-1 and J is TRBJ1-1, with D possibly being TRBD1 (6 bases). The CDR3 sequence: CSALKGGGENTEAFF. DNA for the CDR3: TGCAGTGCTCTTAAGGGAGGGGGAGAGAACACTGAAGCTTTCTTT.